These T cell receptor beta chains were read from a single sample in a study of T cell responses to AZD1222 COVID-19 vaccine. Some clones are missing from TCRdb's copy, which holds only in-frame ones; the method was immunoSEQ multiplex PCR. This table has 240,000 or so clones, over 85% appearing once. Sequences were derived from peripheral blood, sampled on day 0 of AZD1222 vaccination. These receptors were taken from an adult in good health. The CDR3 runs from the conserved cysteine through the conserved F or W. Each record gives: V gene, J gene, clone size, D gene, CDR3 DNA, CDR3 protein. D genes are given only for firm matches. A row's size may be missing; if present it is once, few, many or a size class.

v_call: TRBV7-2; j_call: TRBJ2-2; clone_size: NA; d_call: NA; cdr3_nt: TGTGCCAGCAGCTTGATGGGGAGAGCGGACACCGGGGAGCTGTTTTTT; cdr3_aa: CASSLMGRADTGELFF
v_call: TRBV7-8; j_call: TRBJ2-1; clone_size: NA; d_call: TRBD2; cdr3_nt: TGTGCCAGCAGCCGATCGGTGGGCACTAGCGGGAGGGCTGAGCAGTTCTTC; cdr3_aa: CASSRSVGTSGRAEQFF
v_call: TRBV5-6; j_call: TRBJ1-2; clone_size: NA; d_call: NA; cdr3_nt: TGTGCCAGCAGCTTGGATGGATCTTGGTCTAACTATGGCTACACCTTC; cdr3_aa: CASSLDGSWSNYGYTF
v_call: TRBV6-5; j_call: TRBJ2-2; clone_size: NA; d_call: NA; cdr3_nt: TGTGCCATCAAAACAGAGACCGGGGAGCTGTTTTTT; cdr3_aa: CAIKTETGELFF
v_call: TRBV9; j_call: TRBJ2-3; clone_size: NA; d_call: TRBD2; cdr3_nt: TGTGCCAGCACCATAACTAGCGGGACGACAGATACGCAGTATTTT; cdr3_aa: CASTITSGTTDTQYF
v_call: TRBV21-1; j_call: TRBJ1-4; clone_size: NA; d_call: NA; cdr3_nt: TGCGGCTTGGGGAAGACTAATGAAAAACTGTTTTTT; cdr3_aa: CGLGKTNEKLFF
v_call: TRBV5-1; j_call: TRBJ1-5; clone_size: NA; d_call: NA; cdr3_nt: TGCGCCAGCAGCTCTGACGGTTATAGCAATCAGCCCCAGCATTTT; cdr3_aa: CASSSDGYSNQPQHF
v_call: TRBV11-3; j_call: TRBJ1-2; clone_size: NA; d_call: TRBD1; cdr3_nt: TGTGCCAGCAGCGTACAGGGGCTTCTCTATGGCTACACCTTC; cdr3_aa: CASSVQGLLYGYTF
v_call: TRBV5-4; j_call: TRBJ2-7; clone_size: once; d_call: TRBD2; cdr3_nt: TGTGCCAGCAGCTACCGTAGCGGGTCTGGCTACGAGCAGTACTTC; cdr3_aa: CASSYRSGSGYEQYF
v_call: TRBV19; j_call: TRBJ2-7; clone_size: NA; d_call: NA; cdr3_nt: TGTGCCAGTAGTATTTCTCCAGGTGAATCCTACGAGCAGTACTTC; cdr3_aa: CASSISPGESYEQYF
v_call: TRBV6-2/TRBV6-3; j_call: TRBJ2-4; clone_size: NA; d_call: NA; cdr3_nt: TGTGCCAGCAGTTACCAGGGGTTGGCCAAAAACATTCAGTACTTC; cdr3_aa: CASSYQGLAKNIQYF
v_call: TRBV6-5; j_call: TRBJ2-2; clone_size: NA; d_call: NA; cdr3_nt: TGTGCCAGCAGTCCTCTACCCGGGACCGGGGAGCTGTTTTTT; cdr3_aa: CASSPLPGTGELFF
v_call: TRBV5-1; j_call: TRBJ1-2; clone_size: NA; d_call: NA; cdr3_nt: TGCGCCAGCAGCTTGGGGGACTCCGGCCATGGCTACACCTTC; cdr3_aa: CASSLGDSGHGYTF
v_call: TRBV9; j_call: TRBJ1-5; clone_size: NA; d_call: NA; cdr3_nt: TGTGCCAGCAGCGACAGGAGCAATCAGCCCCAGCATTTT; cdr3_aa: CASSDRSNQPQHF
v_call: TRBV28; j_call: TRBJ1-4; clone_size: NA; d_call: TRBD1; cdr3_nt: TGTGCCAGCAGCCTGGGACAGGGGGTTGAAAAACTGTTTTTT; cdr3_aa: CASSLGQGVEKLFF
v_call: TRBV3-1/TRBV3-2; j_call: TRBJ1-6; clone_size: NA; d_call: NA; cdr3_nt: TGTGCCAGCAGCCCCGGGGTTAATTCACCCCTCCACTTT; cdr3_aa: CASSPGVNSPLHF
v_call: TRBV12-3/TRBV12-4; j_call: TRBJ1-5; clone_size: NA; d_call: TRBD1; cdr3_nt: TGTGCCAGCAGCCTGACAGGGAATCAGCCCCAGCATTTT; cdr3_aa: CASSLTGNQPQHF
v_call: TRBV2; j_call: TRBJ2-7; clone_size: NA; d_call: TRBD1; cdr3_nt: TGTGCCAGCAGTACCGCCCGGGACAGGGGTTCCTACGAGCAGTACTTC; cdr3_aa: CASSTARDRGSYEQYF
v_call: TRBV27; j_call: TRBJ1-6; clone_size: NA; d_call: NA; cdr3_nt: TGTGCCAGCAGTTTATGGGGGCAGACTAATTCACCCCTCCACTTT; cdr3_aa: CASSLWGQTNSPLHF
v_call: TRBV12-3/TRBV12-4; j_call: TRBJ1-5; clone_size: NA; d_call: NA; cdr3_nt: TGTGCCAGCAGTTTAGCGCCCGGTCAGCCCCAGCATTTT; cdr3_aa: CASSLAPGQPQHF
v_call: TRBV5-1; j_call: TRBJ1-2; clone_size: NA; d_call: TRBD1; cdr3_nt: TGCGCCAGCAGCGCACAGGGGGCGCAGTATGGCTACACCTTC; cdr3_aa: CASSAQGAQYGYTF
v_call: TRBV7-9; j_call: TRBJ2-7; clone_size: NA; d_call: NA; cdr3_nt: TGTGCCAGCAGCTCAACCAGGGGTGTCCACGAGCAGTACTTC; cdr3_aa: CASSSTRGVHEQYF
v_call: TRBV3-1/TRBV3-2; j_call: TRBJ2-1; clone_size: NA; d_call: NA; cdr3_nt: TGTGCCAGCAGCCAAGGCCTTGCCAATGAGCAGTTCTTC; cdr3_aa: CASSQGLANEQFF
v_call: TRBV3-1/TRBV3-2; j_call: TRBJ2-1; clone_size: NA; d_call: TRBD2; cdr3_nt: TGTGCCAGCAGCCAAGACGGAGGAGCGGGAGGGCCCAGGGATGAGCAGTTCTTC; cdr3_aa: CASSQDGGAGGPRDEQFF
v_call: TRBV9; j_call: TRBJ2-2; clone_size: NA; d_call: NA; cdr3_nt: TGTGCCAGCAGCCCGAGAGGCGGTTCGAACACCGGGGAGCTGTTTTTT; cdr3_aa: CASSPRGGSNTGELFF
v_call: TRBV13; j_call: TRBJ1-6; clone_size: NA; d_call: TRBD1; cdr3_nt: TGTGCCACCGAGGACAGGGGTGGCAATTCACCCCTCCACTTT; cdr3_aa: CATEDRGGNSPLHF
v_call: TRBV11-3; j_call: TRBJ2-3; clone_size: NA; d_call: TRBD2; cdr3_nt: TGTGCCAGCAGCTACAGCGGGGGGGCTGAAGATACGCAGTATTTT; cdr3_aa: CASSYSGGAEDTQYF
v_call: TRBV27; j_call: TRBJ1-2; clone_size: NA; d_call: TRBD1; cdr3_nt: TGTGCCAGCAGTTTAACGTCTTGGGACAGAGATAACTATGGCTACACCTTC; cdr3_aa: CASSLTSWDRDNYGYTF
v_call: TRBV15; j_call: TRBJ2-7; clone_size: NA; d_call: NA; cdr3_nt: TGTGCCACCAGCAGAGATTCCACGGGGTCCTCCTACGAGCAGTACTTC; cdr3_aa: CATSRDSTGSSYEQYF
v_call: TRBV28; j_call: TRBJ1-3; clone_size: NA; d_call: NA; cdr3_nt: TGTGCCAGCAGTCCAATGAGCTCTGGAAACACCATATATTTT; cdr3_aa: CASSPMSSGNTIYF
v_call: TRBV4-1; j_call: TRBJ1-5; clone_size: NA; d_call: NA; cdr3_nt: TGCGCCAGCAGCCAAGGCAATCAGCCCCAGCATTTT; cdr3_aa: CASSQGNQPQHF
v_call: TRBV3-1/TRBV3-2; j_call: TRBJ2-7; clone_size: NA; d_call: TRBD1; cdr3_nt: TGTGCCAGCAGCCAAAACAGGGGCGAGCAGTACTTC; cdr3_aa: CASSQNRGEQYF
v_call: TRBV5-1; j_call: TRBJ2-7; clone_size: NA; d_call: NA; cdr3_nt: TGCGCCAGCAGCTTGGGACAGCCTACCTACGAGCAGTACTTC; cdr3_aa: CASSLGQPTYEQYF
v_call: TRBV4-1; j_call: TRBJ1-5; clone_size: NA; d_call: NA; cdr3_nt: TGCGCCAGCAGCCAAGTCCTGGGGCAGGGAAAGTATAGCAATCAGCCCCAGCATTTT; cdr3_aa: CASSQVLGQGKYSNQPQHF